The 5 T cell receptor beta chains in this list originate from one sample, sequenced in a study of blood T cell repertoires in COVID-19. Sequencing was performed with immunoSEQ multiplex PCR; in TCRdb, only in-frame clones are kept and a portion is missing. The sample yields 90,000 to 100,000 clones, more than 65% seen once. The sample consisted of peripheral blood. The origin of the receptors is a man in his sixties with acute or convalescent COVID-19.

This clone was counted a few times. In DNA form, the CDR3 reads TGTGCCAGCAGTCCCGCGGCAGGGCCATACGAGCAGTACTTC. Residues: CASSPAAGPYEQYF. This chain uses TRBV28 with TRBJ2-7, with D maybe TRBD1 (5 bases). The CDR3 is 14 residues long. The germline V and J ends were trimmed by 5 bases and 4 bases, with 15 bases remaining between them. Germline CDR1 MDHEN, CDR2 SYDVKM.

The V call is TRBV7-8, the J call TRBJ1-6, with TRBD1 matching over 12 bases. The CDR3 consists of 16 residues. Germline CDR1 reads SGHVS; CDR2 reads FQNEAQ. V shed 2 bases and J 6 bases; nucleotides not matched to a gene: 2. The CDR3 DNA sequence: TGTGCCAGCAGCTTAATGGGACAGGGGGCTAATTCACCCCTCCACTTT. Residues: CASSLMGQGANSPLHF. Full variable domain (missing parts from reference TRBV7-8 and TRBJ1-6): GAGVSQSPRYKVAKRGQDVALRCDPISGHVSLFWYQQALGQGPEFLTYFQNEAQLDKSGLPSDRFFAERPEGSVSTLKIQRTQQEDSAVYLCASSLMGQGANSPLHFGNGTRLTVT.

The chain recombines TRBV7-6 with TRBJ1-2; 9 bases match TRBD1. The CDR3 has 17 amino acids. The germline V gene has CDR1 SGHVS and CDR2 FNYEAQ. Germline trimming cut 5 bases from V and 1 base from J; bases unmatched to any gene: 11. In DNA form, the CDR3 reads TGTGCCAGCAGCCCCGGAACGGGGACAGGGTTTAACTATGGCTACACCTTC. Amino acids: CASSPGTGTGFNYGYTF.

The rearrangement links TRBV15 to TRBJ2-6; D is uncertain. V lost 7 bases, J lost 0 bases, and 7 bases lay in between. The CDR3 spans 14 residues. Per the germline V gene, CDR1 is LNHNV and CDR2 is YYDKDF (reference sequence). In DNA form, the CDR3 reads TGTGCCACCACAATCGGCTCTGGGGCCAACGTCCTGACTTTC. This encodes CATTIGSGANVLTF.

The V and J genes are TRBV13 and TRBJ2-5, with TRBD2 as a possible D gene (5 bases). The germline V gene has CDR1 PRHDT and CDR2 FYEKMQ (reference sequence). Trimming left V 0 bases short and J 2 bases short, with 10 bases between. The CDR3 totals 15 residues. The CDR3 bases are TGTGCCAGCAGCTTAGGCCGGAGGTTACAAGAGACCCAGTACTTC. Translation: CASSLGRRLQETQYF.